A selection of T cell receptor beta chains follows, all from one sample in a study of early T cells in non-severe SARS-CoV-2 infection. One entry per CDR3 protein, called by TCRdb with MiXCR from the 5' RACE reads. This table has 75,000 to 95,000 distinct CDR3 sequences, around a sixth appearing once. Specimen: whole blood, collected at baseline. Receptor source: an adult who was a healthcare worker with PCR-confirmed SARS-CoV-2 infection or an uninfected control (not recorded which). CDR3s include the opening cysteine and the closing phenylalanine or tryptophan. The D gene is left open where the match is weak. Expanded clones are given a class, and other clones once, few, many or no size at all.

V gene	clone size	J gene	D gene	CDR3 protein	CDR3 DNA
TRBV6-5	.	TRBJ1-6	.	CAGDRTACNSPLHF	TGTGCCGGCGACAGGACAGCCTGCAATTCACCCCTCCACTTT
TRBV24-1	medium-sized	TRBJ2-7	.	CATSDPDTYEQYF	TGTGCCACCAGTGACCCGGACACCTACGAGCAGTACTTC
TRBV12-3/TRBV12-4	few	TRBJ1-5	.	CASTAGVGPQHF	TGTGCCAGCACCGCAGGGGTGGGGCCCCAGCATTTT
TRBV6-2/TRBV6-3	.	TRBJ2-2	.	CASSYSSETHTGELFF	TGTGCCAGCAGTTACTCCTCAGAAACCCACACCGGGGAGCTGTTTTTT
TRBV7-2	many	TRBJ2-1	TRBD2	CASSPGLAGGNGEQFF	TGTGCCAGCAGCCCGGGACTAGCGGGAGGAAATGGTGAGCAGTTCTTC
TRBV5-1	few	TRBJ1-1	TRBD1	CASGTGSGGEAFF	TGCGCCAGCGGGACAGGGTCGGGAGGTGAAGCTTTCTTT
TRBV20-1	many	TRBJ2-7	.	CSAPPTGPFDEQYF	TGCAGTGCCCCGCCCACAGGGCCATTTGACGAGCAGTACTTC
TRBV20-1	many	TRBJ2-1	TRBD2	CSASKRGLVYNEQFF	TGCAGTGCTAGTAAACGGGGACTAGTCTACAATGAGCAGTTCTTC
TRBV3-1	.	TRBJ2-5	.	CASSQENEETQYF	TGTGCCAGCAGCCAAGAGAACGAAGAGACCCAGTACTTC
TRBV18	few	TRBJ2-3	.	CASSPPVSTDTQYF	TGTGCCAGCTCACCACCTGTTAGCACAGATACGCAGTATTTT
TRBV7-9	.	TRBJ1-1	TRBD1	CASSAGTGGITEAFF	TGTGCCAGCAGCGCTGGGACAGGGGGAATCACTGAAGCTTTCTTT
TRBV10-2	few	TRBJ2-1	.	CASSENTLAVQFF	TGCGCCAGCAGTGAAAATACTCTGGCAGTGCAGTTCTTC
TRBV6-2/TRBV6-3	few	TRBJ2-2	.	CASSDRGTGELFF	TGTGCCAGCAGTGATAGGGGCACCGGGGAGCTGTTTTTT
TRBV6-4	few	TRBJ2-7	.	CASREISYEQYF	TGTGCCAGCAGAGAGATCTCCTACGAGCAGTACTTC
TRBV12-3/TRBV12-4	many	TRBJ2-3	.	CASKTSSTDTQYF	TGTGCCAGCAAAACTAGCTCCACAGATACGCAGTATTTT
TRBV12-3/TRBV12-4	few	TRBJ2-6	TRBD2	CASSLGLAGVAGANVLTF	TGTGCCAGCAGTTTGGGACTAGCGGGAGTGGCTGGGGCCAACGTCCTGACTTTC
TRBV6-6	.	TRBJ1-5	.	CASKEGNQPQHF	TGTGCCAGCAAGGAGGGCAATCAGCCCCAGCATTTT
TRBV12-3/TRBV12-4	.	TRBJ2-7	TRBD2	CASSLEVSGRANEQYF	TGTGCCAGCAGTTTGGAGGTTAGCGGGAGGGCCAACGAGCAGTACTTC
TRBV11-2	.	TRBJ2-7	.	CASSLGHEQGEQYF	TGTGCCAGCAGCTTAGGTCATGAGCAAGGCGAGCAGTACTTC
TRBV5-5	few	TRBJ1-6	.	CASSLPGTDSPLHF	TGTGCCAGCAGCCTTCCGGGGACTGATTCACCCCTCCACTTT
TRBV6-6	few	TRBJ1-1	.	CASSYISESEAFF	TGTGCCAGCAGTTATATATCGGAATCTGAAGCTTTCTTT
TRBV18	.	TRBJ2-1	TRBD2	CASSPPGGSPAQFF	TGTGCCAGCTCACCACCGGGGGGGAGCCCGGCCCAGTTCTTC
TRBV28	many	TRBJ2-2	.	CASSLWGGGELFF	TGTGCCAGCAGTTTATGGGGCGGCGGGGAGCTGTTTTTT
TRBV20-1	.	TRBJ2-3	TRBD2	CSARWVPSGRADTQYF	TGCAGTGCTAGATGGGTTCCTAGCGGGAGGGCCGACACGCAGTATTTT
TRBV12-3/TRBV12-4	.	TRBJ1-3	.	CASSGTSGNTIYF	TGTGCCAGCTCTGGGACCTCTGGAAACACCATATATTTT
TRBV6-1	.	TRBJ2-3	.	CASRGLVPSTDTQYF	TGTGCCAGCAGAGGGCTAGTCCCTAGCACAGATACGCAGTATTTT
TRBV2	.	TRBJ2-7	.	CASRISGSIYEQYF	TGTGCCAGCAGAATTTCGGGCAGTATCTACGAGCAGTACTTC
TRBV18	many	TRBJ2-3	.	CASSPGRISSTDTQYF	TGTGCCAGCTCACCGGGGAGGATATCATCGACAGATACGCAGTATTTT
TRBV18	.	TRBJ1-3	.	CASSPPTGSGNTIYF	TGTGCCAGCTCACCGCCAACAGGCTCTGGAAACACCATATATTTT
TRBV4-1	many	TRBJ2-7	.	CASSPSGGSYEQYF	TGCGCCAGCAGCCCCTCCGGTGGCTCCTACGAGCAGTACTTC
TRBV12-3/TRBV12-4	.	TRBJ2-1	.	CASSWNVGGYNEQFF	TGTGCCAGCAGTTGGAACGTTGGGGGGTACAATGAGCAGTTCTTC
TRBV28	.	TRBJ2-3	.	CASFKLGDTQYF	TGTGCCAGCTTTAAGCTAGGAGATACGCAGTATTTT
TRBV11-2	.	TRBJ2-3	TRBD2	CASSFGAGRADTQYF	TGTGCCAGCAGCTTCGGAGCGGGAAGGGCAGATACGCAGTATTTT